These 11 T cell receptor beta chains were all obtained from the same sample, sequenced in a study of blood T cell repertoires in COVID-19. Sequencing was performed with immunoSEQ multiplex PCR; in TCRdb, only in-frame clones are kept and a portion is missing. Here the sample spans 90,000 to 100,000 clones, around 87% being singletons. Material: peripheral blood. The receptors come from a human donor in a cohort sampled during active COVID-19.

The CDR3: CASSLGGYGYTF. As DNA, the CDR3 is TGTGCCAGCAGCTTAGGCGGCTATGGCTACACCTTC. This chain links TRBV7-9 with TRBJ1-2; D is undetermined. The length of the CDR3 is 12 residues. Germline V gene data show CDR1 as SEHNR and CDR2 as FQNEAQ (reference sequence). Trimming removed 1 base at V and 4 bases at J, with 4 bases between.

This clone was picked up one time. This sequence joins TRBV7-8 and TRBJ2-1, with 12 bases matching TRBD1. V trimming: 3 bases; J trimming: 5 bases; junction bases outside the gene matches: 2. Germline CDR1 and CDR2: SGHVS and FQNEAQ. The CDR3 is 15 residues long. CDR3 bases: TGTGCCAGCAGCTTGGGACAGGGGGCGAACAATGAGCAGTTCTTC. It codes for CASSLGQGANNEQFF.

The CDR3 region has the DNA TGCAGCGTTGAACTGGACAGGGGCTATGGCTACACCTTC. Translation gives CSVELDRGYGYTF. J is TRBJ1-2 and V is TRBV29-1, with 9 bases lining up with TRBD1. The V segment lost 2 bases and the J segment 4 bases; nucleotides outside the gene matches: 2. CDR1 is SQVTM and CDR2 is ANQGSEA in the germline V gene. The CDR3 contains 13 residues.

This clone was seen ten or more times. V is TRBV7-3 and J is TRBJ1-2; TRBD1 aligns across 9 bases. V trimming: 5 bases; J trimming: 5 bases; junction bases outside the gene matches: 3. CDR3 length equals 13 residues. Germline-derived CDR1 and CDR2 are SGHTA and FQGTGA. The CDR3, as DNA: TGTGCCAGCAGCCCGGGACAGGGATATGGCTACACCTTC. Protein sequence: CASSPGQGYGYTF.

This chain connects TRBV6-6 to TRBJ1-5; TRBD1 matches at 11 bases. With 0 bases clipped from V and 7 bases from J, the junction kept 5 bases outside the gene matches. The CDR3 consists of 16 residues. The V gene's germline CDR1 is MNHNY and CDR2 SVGAGI (reference sequence). The CDR3 spells CASSYSRTGGRQPQHF. The CDR3 bases are TGTGCCAGCAGTTACTCGAGGACAGGGGGCCGGCAGCCCCAGCATTTT.

The chain links TRBV27 to TRBJ1-1; 10 bases are a match to TRBD1. V lost 5 bases to trimming and J lost 1 base; unmatched junction nucleotides: 4. Germline-derived CDR1 and CDR2 are MNHEY and SMNVEV (reference sequence). CDR3 size: 15 residues. The CDR3 DNA is TGTGCCAGCAGTGAACGGGACAGGGGGAACACTGAAGCTTTCTTT. This sequence encodes CASSERDRGNTEAFF.

This clone was detected once. DNA for the CDR3: TGTGCCAGCAGCTTAGAAGGCGGGACGTACTACGAGCAGTACTTC. Translated: CASSLEGGTYYEQYF. The gene calls are TRBV7-2 and TRBJ2-7, with D maybe TRBD2 (6 bases). The CDR3 sequence is 15 residues long. V shed 1 base and J shed 3 bases, with 13 bases lying between them. The germline gives CDR1 SGHTA, CDR2 FQGNSA. The full variable domain, with the rest looked up from reference TRBV7-2 and TRBJ2-7, is GAGVSQSPSNKVTEKGKDVELRCDPISGHTALYWYRQSLGQGLEFLIYFQGNSAPDKSGLPSDRFSAERTGGSVSTLTIQRTQQEDSAVYLCASSLEGGTYYEQYFGPGTRLTVT.

The CDR3 DNA reads as TGTGCCAGCAGCCCTAGGATAGACACTGAAGCTTTCTTT. Its translation: CASSPRIDTEAFF. The chain uses TRBV11-2 and TRBJ1-1; unclear D gene. Germline values: CDR1 SGHAT, CDR2 FQNNGV. Trimming pared 5 bases from V and 3 bases from J, leaving 10 bases between. The CDR3 contains 13 residues.

The chain links TRBV4-1 to TRBJ2-2; 7 bases map to TRBD2. The germline V gene encodes CDR1 MGHRA and CDR2 YSYEKL. The junction had 5 bases not matched to a gene; V was cut back by 0 bases and J by 4 bases. The CDR3 totals 16 residues. The CDR3 sequence: CASSQEASGTTGELFF. The CDR3 DNA follows: TGCGCCAGCAGCCAAGAGGCGAGCGGGACCACCGGGGAGCTGTTTTTT.

The chain recombines TRBV30 with TRBJ2-7; D not resolved. The V end lost 5 bases, the J end lost 1 base, and 15 bases lay between the germline ends. Germline CDR1 and CDR2: GTSNPN and SVGIG (reference sequence). The length of the CDR3 is 14 residues. CDR3 protein: CAWGMTPLSYEQYF. CDR3 bases: TGTGCCTGGGGCATGACACCCTTATCCTACGAGCAGTACTTC.

The rearrangement links TRBV5-6 to TRBJ2-7, with 8 positions matching TRBD1. The V gene's germline CDR1 is SGHDT and CDR2 YYEEEE. CDR3 length: 16 residues. After removal of 2 bases from V and 3 bases from J, the junction contained 10 bases not matched to a gene. CDR3 loop: CASSLVQGQGDYEQYF. For the CDR3, the DNA is TGTGCCAGCAGCTTAGTTCAAGGACAGGGTGACTACGAGCAGTACTTC.